These T cell receptor beta chains were read from a single sample in a study of blood T cell repertoires in COVID-19. The repertoire was sequenced with immunoSEQ multiplex PCR; TCRdb's copy has only in-frame clones and lacks some. Of about 90,000 clones in the sample, around 80% are singletons; the top ten hold around 7%. The sample consisted of peripheral blood. The receptors come from a man between 65 and 79 years old with acute or convalescent COVID-19. Each CDR3 is given with its conserved first and last residue. Fields, in order: D gene, clone size, V gene, J gene, CDR3 protein, CDR3 DNA. D genes are given only for firm matches. Only part of the rows carry a size: once, few, many, or a class if the clone is expanded.

d_gene: -; abundance: -; v_gene: TRBV7-9; j_gene: TRBJ1-1; CDR3aa: CASSPTPADTEAFF; CDR3nt: TGTGCCAGCAGCCCGACCCCGGCGGACACTGAAGCTTTCTTT
d_gene: TRBD1; abundance: few; v_gene: TRBV11-2; j_gene: TRBJ1-6; CDR3aa: CASSLTGGADNSPLHF; CDR3nt: TGTGCCAGCAGCTTAACAGGGGGCGCGGATAATTCACCCCTCCACTTT
d_gene: -; abundance: -; v_gene: TRBV7-6; j_gene: TRBJ2-2; CDR3aa: CASSLLVVGVNTGELFF; CDR3nt: TGTGCCAGCAGCTTATTGGTCGTCGGGGTAAACACCGGGGAGCTGTTTTTT
d_gene: TRBD1; abundance: -; v_gene: TRBV13; j_gene: TRBJ2-7; CDR3aa: CASSLGRTGSHEQYF; CDR3nt: TGTGCCAGCAGCTTAGGCCGGACAGGGAGCCACGAGCAGTACTTC
d_gene: TRBD2; abundance: -; v_gene: TRBV10-2; j_gene: TRBJ2-6; CDR3aa: CASSDPGGGSGANVLTF; CDR3nt: TGCGCCAGCAGTGACCCTGGGGGGGGCTCTGGGGCCAACGTCCTGACTTTC
d_gene: -; abundance: -; v_gene: TRBV5-6; j_gene: TRBJ1-3; CDR3aa: CASSLYSSSGNTIYF; CDR3nt: TGTGCCAGCAGCTTGTACAGCAGCTCTGGAAACACCATATATTTT
d_gene: TRBD1; abundance: -; v_gene: TRBV29-1; j_gene: TRBJ1-4; CDR3aa: CSVEDGTGLGKLFF; CDR3nt: TGCAGCGTTGAAGATGGGACAGGACTCGGGAAACTGTTTTTT
d_gene: -; abundance: -; v_gene: TRBV5-4; j_gene: TRBJ1-2; CDR3aa: CASSLGTAGYGYTF; CDR3nt: TGTGCCAGCAGCTTGGGGACAGCCGGCTATGGCTACACCTTC
d_gene: TRBD1; abundance: -; v_gene: TRBV5-5; j_gene: TRBJ2-1; CDR3aa: CASSAAAGTGVIMTYNEQFF; CDR3nt: TGTGCCAGCAGCGCCGCCGCCGGGACAGGGGTCATCATGACCTACAATGAGCAGTTCTTC
d_gene: -; abundance: -; v_gene: TRBV30; j_gene: TRBJ2-1; CDR3aa: CAWSQYNEQFF; CDR3nt: TGTGCCTGGAGTCAGTATAATGAGCAGTTCTTC
d_gene: -; abundance: once; v_gene: TRBV6-5; j_gene: TRBJ1-5; CDR3aa: CASTDTGKENQPQHF; CDR3nt: TGTGCCAGCACAGACACCGGCAAAGAAAATCAGCCCCAGCATTTT
d_gene: -; abundance: -; v_gene: TRBV21-1; j_gene: TRBJ1-5; CDR3aa: CASSKATATNQPQHF; CDR3nt: TGTGCCAGCAGCAAAGCGACAGCTACTAATCAGCCCCAGCATTTT
d_gene: -; abundance: -; v_gene: TRBV24-1; j_gene: TRBJ1-2; CDR3aa: CATSGSGGQDGYTF; CDR3nt: TGTGCCACCAGTGGGTCGGGGGGGCAGGATGGCTACACCTTC
d_gene: TRBD1; abundance: -; v_gene: TRBV6-1; j_gene: TRBJ2-5; CDR3aa: CASSEWGQGQETQYF; CDR3nt: TGTGCCAGCAGTGAATGGGGACAGGGACAAGAGACCCAGTACTTC
d_gene: TRBD1; abundance: -; v_gene: TRBV15; j_gene: TRBJ2-1; CDR3aa: CATSRSGTGYNEQFF; CDR3nt: TGTGCCACCAGCAGGTCCGGGACAGGCTACAATGAGCAGTTCTTC
d_gene: TRBD1; abundance: few; v_gene: TRBV6-5; j_gene: TRBJ1-1; CDR3aa: CASSYSKWGQHEAFF; CDR3nt: TGTGCCAGCAGTTACTCGAAATGGGGACAGCATGAAGCTTTCTTT
d_gene: TRBD1; abundance: -; v_gene: TRBV29-1; j_gene: TRBJ2-2; CDR3aa: CSGRQGRHTGELFF; CDR3nt: TGCAGCGGGAGACAGGGGCGGCACACCGGGGAGCTGTTTTTT
d_gene: -; abundance: -; v_gene: TRBV7-8; j_gene: TRBJ1-1; CDR3aa: CASSLSFGRNIIGNTEAFF; CDR3nt: TGTGCCAGCAGCTTATCGTTCGGGAGAAACATAATAGGGAACACTGAAGCTTTCTTT
d_gene: TRBD1; abundance: -; v_gene: TRBV20-1; j_gene: TRBJ2-5; CDR3aa: CSASSPLSPGQRVETQYF; CDR3nt: TGCAGTGCTAGTTCCCCGCTTTCGCCGGGACAGCGTGTCGAGACCCAGTACTTC
d_gene: -; abundance: -; v_gene: TRBV5-1; j_gene: TRBJ1-2; CDR3aa: CASSPETGRDGYTF; CDR3nt: TGCGCCAGCAGCCCAGAAACAGGGAGGGATGGCTACACCTTC
d_gene: -; abundance: few; v_gene: TRBV27; j_gene: TRBJ1-2; CDR3aa: CASSSRGDGYTF; CDR3nt: TGTGCCAGCAGTTCCAGGGGAGACGGCTACACCTTC
d_gene: -; abundance: -; v_gene: TRBV4-1; j_gene: TRBJ2-5; CDR3aa: CASSQEGRGKTQYF; CDR3nt: TGCGCCAGCAGCCAAGAAGGCAGGGGAAAGACCCAGTACTTC
d_gene: -; abundance: -; v_gene: TRBV7-2; j_gene: TRBJ1-2; CDR3aa: CASSLERAVVGYTF; CDR3nt: TGTGCCAGCAGCTTAGAGAGGGCAGTCGTGGGCTACACCTTC
d_gene: -; abundance: -; v_gene: TRBV2; j_gene: TRBJ2-5; CDR3aa: CASKEGMETQYF; CDR3nt: TGTGCCAGCAAGGAGGGGATGGAGACCCAGTACTTC
d_gene: -; abundance: -; v_gene: TRBV2; j_gene: TRBJ1-2; CDR3aa: CASSAQGIWGYTF; CDR3nt: TGTGCCAGCAGCGCTCAGGGGATTTGGGGCTACACCTTC
d_gene: -; abundance: -; v_gene: TRBV18; j_gene: TRBJ2-2; CDR3aa: CASLGQITGELFF; CDR3nt: TGTGCCAGCTTAGGACAGATCACCGGGGAGCTGTTTTTT
d_gene: TRBD1; abundance: -; v_gene: TRBV20-1; j_gene: TRBJ1-5; CDR3aa: CSASSRQGGSNQPQHF; CDR3nt: TGCAGTGCTAGTTCAAGACAGGGCGGGAGCAATCAGCCCCAGCATTTT
d_gene: -; abundance: few; v_gene: TRBV25-1; j_gene: TRBJ1-2; CDR3aa: CASSAQGNYGYTF; CDR3nt: TGTGCCAGCAGTGCACAGGGTAACTATGGCTACACCTTC
d_gene: -; abundance: -; v_gene: TRBV28; j_gene: TRBJ1-2; CDR3aa: CAIFEQGNGYTF; CDR3nt: TGTGCCATCTTTGAGCAGGGAAACGGCTACACCTTC
d_gene: TRBD2; abundance: -; v_gene: TRBV6-5; j_gene: TRBJ2-7; CDR3aa: CATGRVAGGPHEQYF; CDR3nt: TGTGCCACCGGGAGGGTGGCGGGAGGGCCCCACGAGCAGTACTTC
d_gene: TRBD1; abundance: -; v_gene: TRBV6-1; j_gene: TRBJ2-7; CDR3aa: CASSEDRGAYEQYF; CDR3nt: TGTGCCAGCAGTGAGGACAGGGGGGCCTACGAGCAGTACTTC
d_gene: -; abundance: once; v_gene: TRBV7-3; j_gene: TRBJ2-7; CDR3aa: CASSLRKGLEQYF; CDR3nt: TGTGCCAGCAGCTTAAGAAAGGGGCTCGAGCAGTACTTC
d_gene: -; abundance: few; v_gene: TRBV2; j_gene: TRBJ1-1; CDR3aa: CASKGRGTEAFF; CDR3nt: TGTGCCAGCAAGGGTAGGGGCACTGAAGCTTTCTTT
d_gene: -; abundance: -; v_gene: TRBV7-3; j_gene: TRBJ1-1; CDR3aa: CASSLIRATGTEAFF; CDR3nt: TGTGCCAGCAGCTTAATCAGGGCAACGGGCACTGAAGCTTTCTTT
d_gene: -; abundance: -; v_gene: TRBV28; j_gene: TRBJ1-1; CDR3aa: CASSSPGSSNTEAFF; CDR3nt: TGTGCCAGCAGTTCACCGGGATCTTCTAACACTGAAGCTTTCTTT
d_gene: -; abundance: -; v_gene: TRBV27; j_gene: TRBJ1-2; CDR3aa: CASRPLAEIHYGYTF; CDR3nt: TGTGCCAGCAGGCCCCTCGCGGAGATCCACTATGGCTACACCTTC
d_gene: TRBD2; abundance: -; v_gene: TRBV5-1; j_gene: TRBJ2-5; CDR3aa: CASSLGLAGEETQYF; CDR3nt: TGCGCCAGCAGCCTGGGACTAGCGGGAGAAGAGACCCAGTACTTC
d_gene: -; abundance: few; v_gene: TRBV30; j_gene: TRBJ1-3; CDR3aa: CAWSDGLTGNTIYF; CDR3nt: TGTGCCTGGAGTGATGGACTAACCGGAAACACCATATATTTT
d_gene: -; abundance: -; v_gene: TRBV12-5; j_gene: TRBJ2-2; CDR3aa: CASVPLANGELFF; CDR3nt: TGTGCTAGTGTCCCCCTCGCGAATGGGGAGCTGTTTTTT
d_gene: -; abundance: -; v_gene: TRBV2; j_gene: TRBJ2-5; CDR3aa: CASSRQETQYF; CDR3nt: TGTGCCAGCAGCAGGCAAGAGACCCAGTACTTC
d_gene: TRBD1; abundance: -; v_gene: TRBV5-6; j_gene: TRBJ1-1; CDR3aa: CASFRQGGTEAFF; CDR3nt: TGTGCCAGCTTTAGACAGGGTGGCACTGAAGCTTTCTTT